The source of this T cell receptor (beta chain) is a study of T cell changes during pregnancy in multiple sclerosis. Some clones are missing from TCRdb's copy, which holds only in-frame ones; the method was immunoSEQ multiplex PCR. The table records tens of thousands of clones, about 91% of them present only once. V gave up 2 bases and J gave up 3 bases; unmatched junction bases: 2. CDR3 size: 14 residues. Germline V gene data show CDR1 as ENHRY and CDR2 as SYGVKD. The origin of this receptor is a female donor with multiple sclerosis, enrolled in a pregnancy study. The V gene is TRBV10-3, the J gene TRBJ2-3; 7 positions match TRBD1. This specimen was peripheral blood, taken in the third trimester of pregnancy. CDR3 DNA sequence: TGTGCCATCAGTGAGGGGACAGAAACAGATACGCAGTATTTT. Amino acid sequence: CAISEGTETDTQYF.